The clone carrying this T cell receptor (beta chain) is a singleton in its sample. What it binds is not known. The CDR3 length is 16 residues. Germline trimming cut 0 bases from V and 4 bases from J; bases unmatched to any gene: 7. Germline V gives CDR1 SGDLS, CDR2 YYNGEE. With 60 Vbeta and 13 Jbeta primers, the PCR was carried out. Original processing methods: About 12 million of some 80 million unique TCR beta chains were shared, per a later count. Clones were sequenced by immunoSEQ multiplex PCR, and TCRdb holds only the in-frame ones, with some missing. The V and J calls and clone size are taken from that table; D and trimming were inferred from the DNA. The sample has some 170,000 clones; 80% to 85% are singletons. The record originates from a study of cytomegalovirus exposure and HLA in healthy donors. Study in general: Researchers found that roughly 77% of about 400 genotyped donors fell within the Caucasian-associated ancestry cluster.

General study findings and limits: Later on, a genetic analysis was performed. It linked a missense variant in DCLRE1C with V- and J-gene trimming of TCR beta.

The chain employs TRBV9 and TRBJ2-1; 7 bases are shared with TRBD1. The sample consisted of PBMCs. The TCR comes from a woman younger than 45 in good health and CMV-seronegative. The CDR3 loop is CASSVASAGGYNEQFF. The CDR3 DNA sequence: TGTGCCAGCAGCGTAGCCTCGGCAGGGGGTTACAATGAGCAGTTCTTC.